What follows is one T cell receptor (beta chain) and its context. The data were taken from a study of technical replicates of blood from a few donors. Here immunoSEQ multiplex PCR was the method, and the copy in TCRdb shows in-frame clones only, minus some. The sample records about 74,000 clones, 75% to 90% being singletons. There are 13 residues in the CDR3. Looked up from germline, CDR1 is SNHLY and CDR2 is FYNNEI. Deletions cut 6 bases from V and 0 bases from J, with 9 bases between. The receptor was isolated from a human donor in good health. Some clones in this sample may be carry-over from other donors' samples. The gene calls are TRBV2 and TRBJ2-7; D not resolved. The source material was PBMCs. The CDR3 DNA reads TGTGCCAGCAGGGGCGTTAACTCCTACGAGCAGTACTTC. Translated, it gives CASRGVNSYEQYF.